This T cell receptor beta chain was captured by sequencing in a study of T cell responses to AZD1222 COVID-19 vaccine. Findings of the study overall: Only a handful of people who got AZD1222 tested seropositive at baseline. Clonal diversity was possibly underestimated, and white British individuals and females predominated among donors. The breadth and depth of Spike-specific TCRs increased once two AZD1222 doses had been given.

Concerning this clone itself: Its antigen is undetermined.

CDR3 length equals 12 residues. Trimming left V 6 bases short and J 6 bases short, with 12 bases between. CDR1 and CDR2 from the germline V gene are LGHNT and FRNRAP. Sequenced by immunoSEQ multiplex PCR; TCRdb stores in-frame clones only, minus some. The table shows 150,000 to 200,000 clones, with roughly 94% occurring only once. This chain connects TRBV12-5 to TRBJ2-7, with D hard to call. Sequenced material: peripheral blood, taken on day 0 of AZD1222 vaccination. The receptor was isolated from an adult in good health. For the CDR3, the DNA is TGTGCTAGTGGCCCCTCTAGTGTCGAGCAGTACTTC. Translating it yields CASGPSSVEQYF.